The 20 T cell receptor beta chains given below trace back to one sample, sequenced in a study of T cells in Graves' hyperthyroidism and ophthalmopathy. Researchers amplified the TCR beta CDR3 regions from RNA transcripts. The TCR CDR3 first-round RT-PCR relied on the HTBI primer set. TCRdb itself ran the multiplex PCR reads through MiXCR, one entry per CDR3 protein. The sample lists roughly 500,000 distinct CDR3 sequences, over 35% seen once, with around 44% in the top ten. The sequencing sample was made of peripheral blood or thyroid tissue (not recorded which). All receptors come from an adult woman with Graves' disease, either hyperthyroidism or ophthalmopathy (not recorded which).

The gene calls are TRBV14 and TRBJ1-4, with D perhaps matching TRBD1 (5 bases). Between the trimmed V and J ends, which lost 0 bases and 7 bases, there was a span of 15 bases. Germline V gives CDR1 SGHDN, CDR2 FVKESK. The CDR3 runs 16 residues. CDR3 in DNA: TGTGCCAGCAGCCAAGATCGGGGCAGGGTTGCTGAAAAACTGTTTTTT. This codes for CASSQDRGRVAEKLFF.

This clonotype was picked up many times. This rearrangement joins TRBV7-3 to TRBJ1-1, with D possibly TRBD1 on 5 matching bases. This CDR3 comprises 13 residues. Germline lookup yields CDR1 SGHTA and CDR2 FQGTGA. The ends were cut back, 6 bases at V and 1 base at J, with 9 bases in the middle. CDR3 DNA: TGTGCCAGCAGTTTCGGGGCGAACACTGAAGCTTTCTTT. Translated: CASSFGANTEAFF.

V usage is TRBV11-2 and J usage is TRBJ1-2, with TRBD1 as a possible D gene (5 bases). Trimming took 8 bases from V and 4 from J, leaving 8 bases between them. CDR1 is SGHAT and CDR2 is FQNNGV in the germline V gene. The CDR3 sequence is 11 residues long. CDR3 DNA: TGTGCCAGCGGACAACGCTATGGCTACACCTTC. It encodes CASGQRYGYTF.

This chain joins TRBV29-1 and TRBJ2-7; TRBD1 aligns across 9 bases. CDR1 and CDR2 (germline): SQVTM, ANQGSEA. CDR3 size: 12 residues. With 1 base clipped from V and 5 bases from J, the junction kept 0 bases outside the gene matches. CDR3 sequence reads: CSVEGTGDEQYF. The CDR3 nucleotides read TGCAGCGTTGAAGGGACAGGGGACGAGCAGTACTTC.

This clonotype turned up a few times. The rearrangement joins TRBV6-1 to TRBJ2-7; possibly TRBD2 for D (6 bases). This CDR3 has 10 amino acids. Germline V gene sequence: CDR1 MNHNS, CDR2 SASEGT. V shed 11 bases and J shed 4 bases, with 9 bases lying between them. The CDR3 DNA sequence: TGTGCCGGGGGGAAATACGAGCAGTACTTC. This codes for CAGGKYEQYF.

This chain joins TRBV12-3 or TRBV12-4 and TRBJ1-1, with 8 bases lining up with TRBD1. This CDR3 region has 17 residues. V shed 7 bases and J 7 bases; nucleotides not matched to a gene: 20. The CDR3 DNA reads as TGTGCCAGCAACATACGCGGACAGGGAAGGGGGAGCGGTGAAGCTTTCTTT. Protein product: CASNIRGQGRGSGEAFF.

J is TRBJ2-5 and V is TRBV7-2; D might be TRBD2 (5 bases). Looked up from germline, CDR1 is SGHTA and CDR2 is FQGNSA. This CDR3 region has 14 residues. V lost 5 bases, J lost 1 base, and 11 bases lay in between. The CDR3 here is CASSQAAGQETQYF. As DNA, the CDR3 is TGTGCCAGCAGCCAAGCGGCAGGCCAAGAGACCCAGTACTTC. Complete variable domain (other parts from reference TRBV7-2 and TRBJ2-5): GAGVSQSPSNKVTEKGKDVELRCDPISGHTALYWYRQSLGQGLEFLIYFQGNSAPDKSGLPSDRFSAERTGGSVSTLTIQRTQQEDSAVYLCASSQAAGQETQYFGPGTRLLVL.

The CDR3 spells CATSSSDRNTEAFF. DNA for the CDR3: TGTGCCACCAGCAGTAGTGACAGGAACACTGAAGCTTTCTTT. This chain links TRBV15 with TRBJ1-1, with D perhaps matching TRBD1 (5 bases). This CDR3 comprises 14 residues. V was pared by 3 bases and J by 1 base, with 9 bases between. Germline lookup yields CDR1 LNHNV and CDR2 YYDKDF (reference sequence). Looking up the rest from reference TRBV15 and TRBJ1-1 gives the full variable domain: DAMVIQNPRYQVTQFGKPVTLSCSQTLNHNVMYWYQQKSSQAPKLLFHYYDKDFNNEADTPDNFQSRRPNTSFCFLDIRSPGLGDTAMYLCATSSSDRNTEAFFGQGTRLTVV.

With respect to this clonotype: A read error may produce the germline difference seen at one junction end. The chain joins TRBV2 to TRBJ2-5, with D unclear. The germline gives CDR1 SNHLY, CDR2 FYNNEI. The length of the CDR3 is 13 residues. CDR3 region: CASSVAPEVTPYF. CDR3 sequence (DNA): TGTGCCAGCAGTGTAGCTCCGGAAGTAACCCCGTACTTC.

This clonotype was found a few times. This chain joins TRBV6-5 and TRBJ1-2; perhaps TRBD1 as D (5 bases). Trimming pared 10 bases from V and 4 bases from J, leaving 13 bases between. This CDR3 region has 12 residues. Germline V CDR1 and CDR2: MNHEY, SVGAGI. The CDR3 sequence is CATRDRTYGYTF. The CDR3 DNA sequence: TGTGCCACTCGCGACAGAACCTATGGCTACACCTTC.

The genes are TRBV7-3 and TRBJ1-5; D is undetermined. This CDR3 comprises 13 residues. CDR1 and CDR2 from the germline V gene are SGHTA and FQGTGA. V was clipped by 3 bases and J by 11 bases, with 14 bases between them. The CDR3 sequence: CASSFREGETQHF. The CDR3 region has the DNA TGTGCCAGCAGCTTTCGGGAGGGAGAGACCCAGCATTTT.

The chain is built from TRBV18 and TRBJ2-2, with D hard to call. Per germline, CDR1 KGHSH and CDR2 LQKENI. The CDR3 is made up of 14 amino acids. Trimming shortened V by 6 bases and J by 5 bases, and 13 bases separated the two germline ends. Here the CDR3 reads CASSRHSDTGELFF. The CDR3 DNA reads TGTGCCAGCTCGAGACACTCAGATACCGGGGAGCTGTTTTTT.

This clonotype came up many times. The gene calls are TRBV12-3 or TRBV12-4 and TRBJ2-5; 10 positions match TRBD1. The CDR3 is 11 residues long. The V gene end was trimmed by 5 bases and the J gene end by 9 bases; junction bases not matched to a gene: 0. The CDR3 DNA follows: TGTGCCAGCAGTGACAGGGGGCCCCAGTACTTC. Protein product: CASSDRGPQYF.

V and J are TRBV19 and TRBJ1-5; D is uncertain. The CDR3 runs 16 residues. Trimming removed 3 bases from V and 3 bases from J, with 15 bases in between. In germline, CDR1 is LNHDA, CDR2 SQIVND (reference sequence). The CDR3 DNA reads as TGTGCCAGTAGTATTGGGCCCTGGAGGCCCAATCAGCCCCAGCATTTT. Amino acid sequence: CASSIGPWRPNQPQHF.

The gene calls are TRBV20-1 and TRBJ2-5; a possible D gene is TRBD1 (6 bases). Germline V gene lookup returns CDR1 DFQATT and CDR2 SNEGSKA (reference sequence). The CDR3 is 14 residues long. Trimming shortened V by 0 bases and J by 4 bases, and 12 bases separated the two germline ends. The CDR3 region is CSARDLGRGETQYF. In nucleotides, the CDR3 is TGCAGTGCTAGAGATCTTGGCAGGGGAGAGACCCAGTACTTC.

The CDR3 loop reads CASRDIRTAGNSPLHF. The CDR3 nucleotides are TGTGCCAGCAGGGACATAAGGACAGCGGGGAATTCACCCCTCCACTTT. The rearrangement uses TRBV7-2 and TRBJ1-6; TRBD1 might be the D (6 bases). Germline assignment: CDR1 SGHTA and CDR2 FQGNSA. V was trimmed by 6 bases and J by 7 bases, leaving 19 bases between them. The CDR3 contains 16 residues. The full variable domain, with the rest looked up from reference TRBV7-2 and TRBJ1-6, is GAGVSQSPSNKVTEKGKDVELRCDPISGHTALYWYRQSLGQGLEFLIYFQGNSAPDKSGLPSDRFSAERTGGSVSTLTIQRTQQEDSAVYLCASRDIRTAGNSPLHFGNGTRLTVT.

The table lists this clonotype with many counts. Just one base apart from a much larger clone, this may be a read error. The V gene is TRBV7-9, the J gene TRBJ1-1; D is uncertain. The CDR3 consists of 13 residues. Germline V gene lookup returns CDR1 SEHNR and CDR2 FQNEAQ (reference sequence). The CDR3 loop reads CASSLAHNTKAFF. CDR3 DNA sequence: TGTGCCAGCAGCTTAGCACATAACACTAAAGCTTTCTTT.

This clonotype was seen ten or more times. V usage is TRBV7-2 and J usage is TRBJ1-3; the D is unclear. V was clipped by 1 base and J by 0 bases, with 7 bases between them. CDR1 and CDR2 from the germline V gene are SGHTA and FQGNSA. This CDR3 has 15 amino acids. The CDR3 loop reads CASSLDSYSGNTIYF. CDR3 in DNA: TGTGCCAGCAGCTTAGACAGTTACTCTGGAAACACCATATATTTT.

This clonotype was counted between two and nine times. V is TRBV5-1 and J is TRBJ1-3; no reliable D call. The CDR3 loop spans 13 amino acids. V shed 1 base and J shed 2 bases, with 4 bases lying between them. Germline CDR1 reads SGHRS; CDR2 reads YFSETQ. The CDR3 is CASSLMPGNTIYF. CDR3 DNA: TGCGCCAGCAGCTTGATGCCTGGAAACACCATATATTTT.

This clonotype was recorded a few times. The rearrangement uses TRBV10-3 and TRBJ2-5; D is uncertain. Trimming removed 0 bases at V and 10 bases at J, with 9 bases between. The germline V gene has CDR1 ENHRY and CDR2 SYGVKD. The CDR3 is 12 residues long. This CDR3 reads CAISESGLSQYF. CDR3 sequence (DNA): TGTGCCATCAGTGAGTCAGGGTTGAGCCAGTACTTC.